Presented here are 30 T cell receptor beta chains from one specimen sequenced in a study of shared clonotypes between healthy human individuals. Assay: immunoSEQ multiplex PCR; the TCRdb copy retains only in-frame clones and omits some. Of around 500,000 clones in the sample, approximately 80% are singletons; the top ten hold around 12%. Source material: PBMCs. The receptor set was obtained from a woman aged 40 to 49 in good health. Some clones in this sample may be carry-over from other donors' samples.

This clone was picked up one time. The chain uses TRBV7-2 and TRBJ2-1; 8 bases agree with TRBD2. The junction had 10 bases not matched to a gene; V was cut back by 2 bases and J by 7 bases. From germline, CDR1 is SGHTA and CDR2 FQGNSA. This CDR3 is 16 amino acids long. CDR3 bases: TGTGCCAGCAGCTTACAGGGAGCGGGAGCCGTGAATGAGCAGTTCTTC. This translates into CASSLQGAGAVNEQFF.

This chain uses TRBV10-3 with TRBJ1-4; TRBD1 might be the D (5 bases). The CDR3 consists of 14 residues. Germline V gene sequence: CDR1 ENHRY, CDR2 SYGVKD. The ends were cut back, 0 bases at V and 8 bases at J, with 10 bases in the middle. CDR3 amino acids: CAISESDRGEKLFF. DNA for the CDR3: TGTGCCATCAGTGAGTCCGACAGAGGGGAAAAACTGTTTTTT.

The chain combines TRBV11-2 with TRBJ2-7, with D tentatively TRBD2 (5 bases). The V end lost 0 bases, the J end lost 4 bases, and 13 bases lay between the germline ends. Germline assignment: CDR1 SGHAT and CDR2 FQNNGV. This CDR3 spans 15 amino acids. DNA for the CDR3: TGTGCCAGCAGCTTAGATATCGGACTGATATACGAGCAGTACTTC. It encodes CASSLDIGLIYEQYF.

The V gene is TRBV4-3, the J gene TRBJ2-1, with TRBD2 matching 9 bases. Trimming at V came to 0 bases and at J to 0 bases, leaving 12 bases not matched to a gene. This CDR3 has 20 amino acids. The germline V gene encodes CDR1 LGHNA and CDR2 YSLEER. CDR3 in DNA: TGCGCCAGCAGCCAAGATCCCCATGGTAGCGGGAGTACCTCCTACAATGAGCAGTTCTTC. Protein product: CASSQDPHGSGSTSYNEQFF.

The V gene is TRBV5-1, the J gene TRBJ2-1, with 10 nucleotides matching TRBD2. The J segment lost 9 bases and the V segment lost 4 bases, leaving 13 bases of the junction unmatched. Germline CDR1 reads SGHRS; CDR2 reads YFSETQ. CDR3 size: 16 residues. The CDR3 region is CASSAGTSAVRGEQFF. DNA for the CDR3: TGCGCCAGCAGCGCTGGGACTAGCGCAGTGCGGGGTGAGCAGTTCTTC.

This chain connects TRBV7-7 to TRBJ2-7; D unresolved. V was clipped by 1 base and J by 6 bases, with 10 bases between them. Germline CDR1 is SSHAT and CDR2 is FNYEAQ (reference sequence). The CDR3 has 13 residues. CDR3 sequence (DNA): TGTGCCAGCAGCTTAGGGCCAGACGGCGAGCAGTACTTC. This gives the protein CASSLGPDGEQYF.

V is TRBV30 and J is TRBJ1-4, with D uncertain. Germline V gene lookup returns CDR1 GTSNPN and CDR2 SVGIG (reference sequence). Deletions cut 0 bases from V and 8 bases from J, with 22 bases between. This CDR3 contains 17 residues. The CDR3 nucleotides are TGTGCCTGGAGTGTATCCCGCGGCTTGAGCCGGGTCGAAAAACTGTTTTTT. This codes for CAWSVSRGLSRVEKLFF.

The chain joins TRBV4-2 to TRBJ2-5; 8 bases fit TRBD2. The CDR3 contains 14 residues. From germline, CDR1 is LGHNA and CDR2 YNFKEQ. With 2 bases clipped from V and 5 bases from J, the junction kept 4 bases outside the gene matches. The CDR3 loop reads CASSQTAGDETQYF. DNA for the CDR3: TGTGCCAGCAGCCAAACAGCGGGAGATGAGACCCAGTACTTC.

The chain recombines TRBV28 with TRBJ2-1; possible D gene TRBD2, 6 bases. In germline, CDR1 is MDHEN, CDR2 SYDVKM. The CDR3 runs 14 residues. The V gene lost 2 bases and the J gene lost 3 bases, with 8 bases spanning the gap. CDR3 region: CASSLRGIYNEQFF. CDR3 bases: TGTGCCAGCAGTTTACGCGGGATCTACAATGAGCAGTTCTTC.

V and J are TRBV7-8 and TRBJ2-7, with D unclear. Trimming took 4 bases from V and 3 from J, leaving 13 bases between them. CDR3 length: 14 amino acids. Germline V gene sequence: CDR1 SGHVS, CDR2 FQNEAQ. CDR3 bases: TGTGCCAGCAGCTCCCTGGCCGCAGTCTACGAGCAGTACTTC. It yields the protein CASSSLAAVYEQYF.

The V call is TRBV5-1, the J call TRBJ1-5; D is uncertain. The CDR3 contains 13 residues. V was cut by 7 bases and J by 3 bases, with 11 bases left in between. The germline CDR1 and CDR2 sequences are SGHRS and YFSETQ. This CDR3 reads CASSNDPNQPQHF. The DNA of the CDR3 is TGCGCCAGCTCGAATGACCCCAATCAGCCCCAGCATTTT. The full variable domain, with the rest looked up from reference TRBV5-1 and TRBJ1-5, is KAGVTQTPRYLIKTRGQQVTLSCSPISGHRSVSWYQQTPGQGLQFLFEYFSETQRNKGNFPGRFSGRQFSNSRSEMNVSTLELGDSALYLCASSNDPNQPQHFGDGTRLSIL.

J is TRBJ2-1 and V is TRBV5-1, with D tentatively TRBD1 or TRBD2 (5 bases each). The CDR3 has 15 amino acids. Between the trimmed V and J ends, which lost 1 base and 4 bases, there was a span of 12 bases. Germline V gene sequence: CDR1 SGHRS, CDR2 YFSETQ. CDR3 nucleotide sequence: TGCGCCAGCAGCTTGACTGGGGGAGCGTACAATGAGCAGTTCTTC. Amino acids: CASSLTGGAYNEQFF.

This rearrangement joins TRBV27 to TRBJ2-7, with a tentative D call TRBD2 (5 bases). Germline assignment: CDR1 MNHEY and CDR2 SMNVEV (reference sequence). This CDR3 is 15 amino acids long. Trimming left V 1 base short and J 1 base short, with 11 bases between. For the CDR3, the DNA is TGTGCCAGCAGTTTATTGGGAGACATTTCCTACGAGCAGTACTTC. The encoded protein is CASSLLGDISYEQYF.

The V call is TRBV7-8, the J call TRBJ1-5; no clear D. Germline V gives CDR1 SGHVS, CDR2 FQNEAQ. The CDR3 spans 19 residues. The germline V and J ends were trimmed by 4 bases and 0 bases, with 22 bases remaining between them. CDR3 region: CASSSTYRGRTSSNQPQHF. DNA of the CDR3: TGTGCCAGCAGCTCGACGTATCGTGGCAGGACCTCTAGCAATCAGCCCCAGCATTTT.

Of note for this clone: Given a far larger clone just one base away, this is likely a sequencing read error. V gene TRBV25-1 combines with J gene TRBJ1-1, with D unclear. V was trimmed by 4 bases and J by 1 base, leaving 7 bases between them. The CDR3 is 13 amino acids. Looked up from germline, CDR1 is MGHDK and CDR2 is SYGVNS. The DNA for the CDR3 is TGTGCCAGCAGTGTTTCGACGAACACTGAAGCTTTCTTT. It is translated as CASSVSTNTEAFF.

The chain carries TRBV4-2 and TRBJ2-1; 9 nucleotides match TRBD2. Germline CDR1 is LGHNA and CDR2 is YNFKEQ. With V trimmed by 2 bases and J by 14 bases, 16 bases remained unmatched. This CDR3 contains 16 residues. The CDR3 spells CASSQPGVGSGRTKFF. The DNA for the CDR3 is TGTGCCAGCAGCCAACCTGGTGTGGGGAGCGGGAGGACCAAGTTCTTC.

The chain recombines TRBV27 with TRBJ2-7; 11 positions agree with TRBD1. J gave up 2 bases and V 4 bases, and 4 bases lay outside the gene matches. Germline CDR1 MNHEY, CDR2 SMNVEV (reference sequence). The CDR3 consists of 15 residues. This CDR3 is CASSWDRGTTYEQYF. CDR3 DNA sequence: TGTGCCAGCAGTTGGGACAGGGGGACAACCTACGAGCAGTACTTC.

Here the CDR3 DNA reads TGCGCCAGCAGCTTGTCGGGGGGGAACACTGAAGCTTTCTTT. Translating gives CASSLSGGNTEAFF. The chain couples TRBV5-1 to TRBJ1-1; possible D gene TRBD1, 5 bases. CDR3 length: 14 amino acids. Germline V gives CDR1 SGHRS, CDR2 YFSETQ. The V and J ends lost 1 base and 1 base respectively, with 8 bases between them.

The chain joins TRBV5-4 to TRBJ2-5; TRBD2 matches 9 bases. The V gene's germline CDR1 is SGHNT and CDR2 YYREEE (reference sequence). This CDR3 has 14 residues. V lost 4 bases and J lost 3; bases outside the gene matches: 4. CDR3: CASSPRTSEETQYF. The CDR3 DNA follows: TGTGCCAGCAGCCCCCGGACTAGCGAAGAGACCCAGTACTTC.

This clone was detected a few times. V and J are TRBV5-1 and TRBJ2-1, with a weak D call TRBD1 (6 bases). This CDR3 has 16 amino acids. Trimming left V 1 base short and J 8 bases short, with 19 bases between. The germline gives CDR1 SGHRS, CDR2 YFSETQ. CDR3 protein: CASSLKIGAGAYEQFF. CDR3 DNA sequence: TGCGCCAGCAGCTTGAAAATAGGTGCAGGGGCCTATGAGCAGTTCTTC.

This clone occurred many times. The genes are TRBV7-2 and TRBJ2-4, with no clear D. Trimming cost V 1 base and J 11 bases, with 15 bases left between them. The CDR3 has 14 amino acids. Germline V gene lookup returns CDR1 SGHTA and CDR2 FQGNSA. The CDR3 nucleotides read TGTGCCAGCAGCTTAGGCCGATCCCCACAGTTTCAGTACTTC. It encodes CASSLGRSPQFQYF.

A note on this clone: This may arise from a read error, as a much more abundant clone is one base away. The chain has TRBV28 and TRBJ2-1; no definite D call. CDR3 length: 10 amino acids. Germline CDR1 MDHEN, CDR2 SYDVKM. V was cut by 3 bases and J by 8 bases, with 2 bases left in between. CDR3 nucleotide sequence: TGTGCCAGCAGTTTTGATGAGCAGTTCTTC. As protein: CASSFDEQFF.

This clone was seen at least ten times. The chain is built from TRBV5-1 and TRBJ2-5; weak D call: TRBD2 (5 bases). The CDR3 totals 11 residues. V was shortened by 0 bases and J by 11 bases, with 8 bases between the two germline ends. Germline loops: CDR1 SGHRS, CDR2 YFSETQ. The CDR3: CASSLDGEQYF. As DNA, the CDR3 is TGCGCCAGCAGCTTGGATGGGGAGCAGTACTTC.

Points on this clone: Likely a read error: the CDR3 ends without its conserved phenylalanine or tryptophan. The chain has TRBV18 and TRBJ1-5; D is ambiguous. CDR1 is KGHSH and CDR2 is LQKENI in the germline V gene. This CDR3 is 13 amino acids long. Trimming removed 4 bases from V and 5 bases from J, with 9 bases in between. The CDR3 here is CASSLYDDQPQHL. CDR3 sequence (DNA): TGTGCCAGCTCACTTTACGATGATCAGCCCCAGCATCTT.

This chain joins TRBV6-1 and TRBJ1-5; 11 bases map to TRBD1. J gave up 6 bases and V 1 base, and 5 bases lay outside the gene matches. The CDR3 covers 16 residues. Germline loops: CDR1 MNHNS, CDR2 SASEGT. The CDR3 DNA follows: TGTGCCAGCAGTGAAGGGACAGGGGGCTGGGGTCAGCCCCAGCATTTT. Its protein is CASSEGTGGWGQPQHF.

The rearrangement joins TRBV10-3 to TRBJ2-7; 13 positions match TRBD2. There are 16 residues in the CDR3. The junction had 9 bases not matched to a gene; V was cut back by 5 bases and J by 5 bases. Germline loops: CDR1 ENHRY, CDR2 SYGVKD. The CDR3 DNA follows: TGTGCCATCAGTACATCGGGACTAGCGGGAATCGACGAGCAGTACTTC. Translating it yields CAISTSGLAGIDEQYF.

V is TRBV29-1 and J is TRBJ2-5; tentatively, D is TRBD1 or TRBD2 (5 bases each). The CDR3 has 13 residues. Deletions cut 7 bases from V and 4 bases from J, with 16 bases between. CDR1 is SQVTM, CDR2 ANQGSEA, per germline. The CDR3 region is CSGRDGVSETQYF. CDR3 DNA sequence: TGCAGCGGCCGGGACGGGGTATCAGAGACCCAGTACTTC.

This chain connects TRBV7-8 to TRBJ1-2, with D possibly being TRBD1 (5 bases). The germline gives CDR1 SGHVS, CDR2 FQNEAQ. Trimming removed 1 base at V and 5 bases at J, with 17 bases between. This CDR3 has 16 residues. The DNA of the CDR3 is TGTGCCAGCAGCTTAGGTAGTTCGGCAGGGAGGTATGGCTACACCTTC. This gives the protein CASSLGSSAGRYGYTF. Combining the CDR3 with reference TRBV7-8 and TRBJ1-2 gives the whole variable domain GAGVSQSPRYKVAKRGQDVALRCDPISGHVSLFWYQQALGQGPEFLTYFQNEAQLDKSGLPSDRFFAERPEGSVSTLKIQRTQQEDSAVYLCASSLGSSAGRYGYTFGSGTRLTVV.

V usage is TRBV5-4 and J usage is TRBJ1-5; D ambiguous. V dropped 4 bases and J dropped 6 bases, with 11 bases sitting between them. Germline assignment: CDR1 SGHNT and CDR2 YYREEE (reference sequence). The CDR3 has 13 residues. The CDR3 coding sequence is TGTGCCAGCAGCAGGGAGGGTGGTCAGCCCCAGCATTTT. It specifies CASSREGGQPQHF.

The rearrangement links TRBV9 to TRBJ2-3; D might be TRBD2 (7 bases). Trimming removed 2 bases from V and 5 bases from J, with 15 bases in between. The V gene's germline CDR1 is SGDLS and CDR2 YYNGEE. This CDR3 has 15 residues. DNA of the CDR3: TGTGCCAGCAGCGTCGAGGGAGGGGGGCAAGATACGCAGTATTTT. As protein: CASSVEGGGQDTQYF.